These T cell receptor beta chains were read from a single sample in a study of shared clonotypes between healthy human individuals. The repertoire was sequenced with immunoSEQ multiplex PCR; TCRdb's copy has only in-frame clones and lacks some. The sample has more than 2 million clones, just over 90% seen once. The sample taken for sequencing was naive CD8+ T cells from PBMCs. The receptors derive from a man aged 18 to 30 in good health. Some clones in this sample may be carry-over from other donors' samples. Both conserved end residues are part of each CDR3. The D gene is left open where the match is weak. Rows may omit the clone size; those that give it use once, few, many or a size class.

TRBV28,TRBD2,TRBJ2-1,NA,TGTGCCAGCAGGAGGGCCAGCCTAGCGGGGAGCTCCTACAATGAGCAGTTCTTC,CASRRASLAGSSYNEQFF
TRBV27,NA,TRBJ2-2,once,TGTGCCAGCAGTTTAACAAACACCGGGGAGCTGTTTTTT,CASSLTNTGELFF
TRBV11-3,NA,TRBJ1-1,NA,TGTGCCAGCAGCTTTAGTGGTCCGGGGGCTGAAGCTTTCTTT,CASSFSGPGAEAFF
TRBV28,TRBD1,TRBJ2-3,NA,TGTGCCAGCAGCGAGTCACAGGGGTGGGGCACAGATACGCAGTATTTT,CASSESQGWGTDTQYF
TRBV7-9,NA,TRBJ1-4,few,TGTGCCAGCAGCTGGCTGGGTGAAAAACTGTTTTTT,CASSWLGEKLFF
TRBV5-1,TRBD1,TRBJ1-1,NA,TGCGCCAGCAGCTTGGGATCAGGGGGCCCTGAAGCTTTCTTT,CASSLGSGGPEAFF
TRBV10-3,NA,TRBJ2-2,NA,TGTGCCATCAGTGAGGGGTTGAACACCGGGGAGCTGTTTTTT,CAISEGLNTGELFF
TRBV6-5,TRBD1,TRBJ2-5,NA,TGTGCCAGCAGTACCGACAGGGAAGAGACCCAGTACTTC,CASSTDREETQYF
TRBV6-1,NA,TRBJ1-1,few,TGTGCCAGCAGTGAGGACCCCCTCACTGAAGCTTTCTTT,CASSEDPLTEAFF
TRBV5-1,TRBD2,TRBJ2-7,NA,TGCGCCAGCAGCGCCGCCGGGACTAGCTATGAGCAGTACTTC,CASSAAGTSYEQYF
TRBV5-6,NA,TRBJ2-7,NA,TGTGCCAGCAGCGGGACCTTAATCTACGAGCAGTACTTC,CASSGTLIYEQYF
TRBV4-1,NA,TRBJ2-5,NA,TGCGCCAGCAGCCAGGACAGCGTTCAAGAGACCCAGTACTTC,CASSQDSVQETQYF
TRBV4-1,TRBD1,TRBJ1-3,NA,TGCGCCAGCAGCCAAGCAGCAGGGGGAAGTTGGGACACCATATATTTT,CASSQAAGGSWDTIYF
TRBV19,NA,TRBJ1-5,once,TGTGCCAGTACCTCGGCAGGGAGAACCTATCAGCCCCAGCATTTT,CASTSAGRTYQPQHF
TRBV9,NA,TRBJ2-1,NA,TGTGCCAGCAGCGTGGGGGGAGGAACGAATGAGCAGTTCTTC,CASSVGGGTNEQFF
TRBV11-2,NA,TRBJ2-7,once,TGTGCCAGCAGCTCAGGACTCTACGAGCAGTACTTC,CASSSGLYEQYF
TRBV11-2,TRBD2,TRBJ2-7,NA,TGTGCCATTCCTAGCGGGGGGGGAGACGAGCAGTACTTC,CAIPSGGGDEQYF
TRBV2,NA,TRBJ2-7,NA,TGTGCCAGCAGTGAAAGGGCCTACGAGCAGTACTTC,CASSERAYEQYF
TRBV7-9,NA,TRBJ2-7,NA,TGTGCCAGCAGCCCCGTCCCCATTGGCGTAATGTACGAGCAGTACTTC,CASSPVPIGVMYEQYF
TRBV5-1,NA,TRBJ2-7,NA,TGCGCCAGCAGCTTTGCGCCGGACATCTACGAGCAGTACTTC,CASSFAPDIYEQYF
TRBV28,TRBD1,TRBJ2-5,NA,TGTGCCAGCAGTCCCATCAACAGGGGCGAGACCCAGTACTTC,CASSPINRGETQYF
TRBV9,TRBD2,TRBJ2-7,NA,TGTGCCAGCAGCGCGGGTAGCGGGCCCACCTACGAGCAGTACTTC,CASSAGSGPTYEQYF
TRBV29-1,NA,TRBJ1-2,NA,TGCAGCGTCGAACTTCGGGGTTCCATCTATGGCTACACCTTC,CSVELRGSIYGYTF
TRBV27,NA,TRBJ2-1,NA,TGTGCCAGCAGTTTATCGATCGGACTAAACCCCAATGAGCAGTTCTTC,CASSLSIGLNPNEQFF
TRBV6-1,NA,TRBJ2-1,NA,TGTGCCAGCAGGGACGTTCTCCACTCCTACAATGAGCAGTTCTTC,CASRDVLHSYNEQFF
TRBV19,TRBD1,TRBJ1-1,NA,TGTGCCAGTAAGAACAGGGGGCCCACTGAAGCTTTCTTT,CASKNRGPTEAFF
TRBV7-9,NA,TRBJ2-1,once,TGTGCCAGCAGCCAATCTGGAGAGCAGTTCTTC,CASSQSGEQFF
TRBV12-5,NA,TRBJ2-1,once,TGTGCTAGTGGTTTCCCCGAGCAGTTCTTC,CASGFPEQFF
TRBV27,TRBD2,TRBJ2-2,NA,TGTGCCAGCAGTTCACTAGCGACGAGACGGAACACCGGGGAGCTGTTTTTT,CASSSLATRRNTGELFF
TRBV27,NA,TRBJ2-1,NA,TGTGCCAGCAGTGTGGACAGCTACAATGAGCAGTTCTTC,CASSVDSYNEQFF
TRBV2,NA,TRBJ2-7,NA,TGTGCCAGCAGTGAAGGGATGATGAGCTCCTACGAGCAGTACTTC,CASSEGMMSSYEQYF
TRBV6-1,TRBD1,TRBJ2-1,once,TGTGCCAGCCGGGACAGGGGATACTACAATGAGCAGTTCTTC,CASRDRGYYNEQFF
TRBV11-2,TRBD2,TRBJ2-2,NA,TGTGCCAGCAGCTTAGGGCTAGCGGGAAAGGGAGGGGAGCTGTTTTTT,CASSLGLAGKGGELFF
TRBV6-5,TRBD2,TRBJ2-7,NA,TGTGCCAGCAGTTACCGCGGGAGTATCAACGAGCAGTACTTC,CASSYRGSINEQYF
TRBV19,TRBD1,TRBJ1-1,NA,TGTGCCAGTACCGCCTCCAGGACAGGTCTGAACACTGAAGCTTTCTTT,CASTASRTGLNTEAFF
TRBV19,TRBD1,TRBJ2-6,NA,TGTGCCAGTAGTATAGAATTGGACAGGCCGTCTGGGGCCAACGTCCTGACTTTC,CASSIELDRPSGANVLTF
TRBV7-2,NA,TRBJ2-1,NA,TGTGCCAGCAGCTTACTGTCAGGGCGGTATACTGAGCAGTTCTTC,CASSLLSGRYTEQFF
TRBV5-6,NA,TRBJ1-3,NA,TGTGCCAGCAGCTTGGAACAGCGAAGAAACACCATATATTTT,CASSLEQRRNTIYF
TRBV28,NA,TRBJ2-7,NA,TGTGCCACCGCAACTTACTACGAGCAGTACTTC,CATATYYEQYF